A single sample is the source of the 11 T cell receptor beta chains below, sequenced in a study of cytomegalovirus exposure and HLA in healthy donors. Repertoires were generated with immunoSEQ multiplex PCR, while TCRdb's copy carries only in-frame clones and drops some. The table includes under 200,000 clones, over 85% detected once. Sequencing was done on a sample of PBMCs. Receptor source: a man between 18 and 29 years old in good health and CMV-seropositive.

The V and J genes are TRBV2 and TRBJ2-1; 8 nucleotides match TRBD1. With 4 bases clipped from V and 12 bases from J, the junction kept 11 bases outside the gene matches. There are 14 residues in the CDR3. The germline gives CDR1 SNHLY, CDR2 FYNNEI. CDR3 sequence: CASSGAGGFVGQFF. DNA for the CDR3: TGTGCCAGCAGTGGGGCAGGGGGCTTTGTTGGGCAGTTCTTC.

The genes are TRBV11-2 and TRBJ1-5; TRBD1 aligns across 8 bases. Germline V gives CDR1 SGHAT, CDR2 FQNNGV. V trimming: 2 bases; J trimming: 7 bases; junction bases outside the gene matches: 4. This CDR3 has 14 residues. CDR3 sequence (DNA): TGTGCCAGCAGCTTACAGGGGGCGCGGCAGCCCCAGCATTTT. Its protein product is CASSLQGARQPQHF.

This chain uses TRBV2 with TRBJ1-5, with D unresolved. The CDR3 spans 15 residues. The V and J ends lost 6 bases and 6 bases respectively, with 18 bases between them. Germline assignment: CDR1 SNHLY and CDR2 FYNNEI. CDR3: CASRLIGNEGQPQHF. The DNA of the CDR3 is TGTGCCAGCAGGCTTATCGGGAATGAGGGTCAGCCCCAGCATTTT.

The rearrangement uses TRBV18 and TRBJ2-6; tentative D call: TRBD1 (5 bases). CDR1 is KGHSH and CDR2 is LQKENI in the germline V gene. There are 17 residues in the CDR3. Deletions cut 0 bases from V and 0 bases from J, with 9 bases between. CDR3 DNA sequence: TGTGCCAGCTCACCACCGGGGCCAAGCTCTGGGGCCAACGTCCTGACTTTC. It translates to CASSPPGPSSGANVLTF.

The rearrangement uses TRBV29-1 and TRBJ1-1; 7 nucleotides match TRBD1. Germline V CDR1 and CDR2: SQVTM, ANQGSEA. This CDR3 spans 11 amino acids. V lost 7 bases to trimming and J lost 7 bases; unmatched junction nucleotides: 6. CDR3 sequence: CSAQGGLEAFF. The DNA for the CDR3 is TGCAGCGCTCAGGGGGGCCTTGAAGCTTTCTTT.

For this clone: One junction end does not reproduce the germline sequence, and a read error may be involved. The chain has TRBV7-7 and TRBJ1-5; D is possibly TRBD1 (5 bases). Germline V CDR1 and CDR2: SSHAT, FNYEAQ (reference sequence). The CDR3 length is 13 residues. The CDR3 DNA follows: TGTGCTAGCAGTCTGGACAACAATCAGCCCCAGCATTTT. It yields the protein CASSLDNNQPQHF.

V is TRBV6-5 and J is TRBJ1-1; 8 nucleotides match TRBD1. The CDR3 contains 15 residues. Germline CDR1 and CDR2: MNHEY and SVGAGI. J was trimmed by 3 bases and V by 4 bases; bases with no gene match: 7. In nucleotides, the CDR3 is TGTGCCAGCAGTTCCCGTTACAGGGGGGACACTGAAGCTTTCTTT. Amino acids: CASSSRYRGDTEAFF.

The chain links TRBV5-1 to TRBJ1-2; D is unclear. The CDR3 sequence is 16 residues long. The germline V and J ends were trimmed by 4 bases and 1 base, with 17 bases remaining between them. CDR1 is SGHRS, CDR2 YFSETQ, per germline. This CDR3 reads CASSVVPQQVNYGYTF. For the CDR3, the DNA is TGCGCCAGCAGCGTGGTCCCCCAGCAGGTTAACTATGGCTACACCTTC.

V and J are TRBV11-2 and TRBJ2-1; TRBD1 agrees at 8 bases. Germline lookup yields CDR1 SGHAT and CDR2 FQNNGV. The CDR3 is 16 amino acids. V trimming: 5 bases; J trimming: 2 bases; junction bases outside the gene matches: 8. CDR3: CASSLRTGNPYNEQFF. For the CDR3, the DNA is TGTGCCAGCAGCCTCCGGACAGGGAACCCCTACAATGAGCAGTTCTTC.

The chain recombines TRBV27 with TRBJ2-7; 9 nucleotides line up with TRBD2. V was pared by 5 bases and J by 3 bases, with 8 bases of the junction left unmatched. CDR3 length: 15 residues. CDR1 is MNHEY, CDR2 SMNVEV, per germline (reference sequence). The CDR3 loop reads CASSLILSGGYEQYF. Written as DNA, the CDR3 is TGTGCCAGCAGTCTGATCCTTAGCGGGGGCTACGAGCAGTACTTC.

This sequence joins TRBV6-1 and TRBJ2-7, with TRBD1 identical over 8 bases. The CDR3 has 14 amino acids. V lost 6 bases to trimming and J lost 5 bases; unmatched junction nucleotides: 9. Germline V gene data show CDR1 as MNHNS and CDR2 as SASEGT. This CDR3 is CASSHLQGVDEQYF. In nucleotides, the CDR3 is TGTGCCAGCAGCCACTTACAGGGGGTAGACGAGCAGTACTTC.